The 24 T cell receptor beta chains presented below share a single source sample, sequenced in a study of PD-L1 blockade in urothelial cancer. Measured with immunoSEQ multiplex PCR; TCRdb has only the in-frame clones, and not every one. The table records approximately 39,000 clones, more than 85% of them present only once. Sample: PBMCs, taken around atezolizumab (anti-PD-L1) treatment. All receptors derive from a man between 60 and 75 years old with urothelial cancer.

The V and J genes are TRBV21-1 and TRBJ2-5; the table calls TRBD2, which could not be checked here. TRBV21-1 represents a pseudogene. The CDR3 spans 18 residues. CDR3 nucleotides: TGTGCCAGCAGCCCACCCCCAGTTGGGGGGTCTCATCAAGAGACCCAGTACTTC. It codes for CASSPPPVGGSHQETQYF.

The chain couples TRBV19 to TRBJ1-2, with TRBD1 as a possible D gene (5 bases). CDR1 and CDR2 from the germline V gene are LNHDA and SQIVND (reference sequence). Trimming left V 3 bases short and J 4 bases short, with 12 bases between. CDR3 size: 14 residues. DNA for the CDR3: TGTGCCAGTAGTATCGAAGCAGGGCTCTATGGCTACACCTTC. This encodes CASSIEAGLYGYTF.

By proportion, this clone is medium-sized. The V gene is TRBV19, the J gene TRBJ1-5, with TRBD1 matching over 9 bases. The CDR3 runs to 15 residues. Trimming removed 3 bases from V and 6 bases from J; junction bases left unmatched: 6. The V gene's germline CDR1 is LNHDA and CDR2 SQIVND (reference sequence). This CDR3 reads CASSMGTGLFQPQHF. Here the CDR3 DNA reads TGTGCCAGTAGTATGGGGACAGGGTTATTTCAGCCCCAGCATTTT.

This chain connects TRBV2 to TRBJ1-4; D is perhaps TRBD1 (5 bases). Looked up from germline, CDR1 is SNHLY and CDR2 is FYNNEI. CDR3 size: 14 residues. The ends were cut back, 5 bases at V and 10 bases at J, with 17 bases in the middle. The CDR3 spells CASSTGGESGKLFF. CDR3 bases: TGTGCCAGCAGTACCGGGGGGGAATCGGGAAAACTGTTTTTT.

J is TRBJ2-7 and V is TRBV27, with 8 bases lining up with TRBD2. V gave up 5 bases and J gave up 3 bases; unmatched junction bases: 3. This CDR3 is 13 amino acids long. The germline V gene has CDR1 MNHEY and CDR2 SMNVEV (reference sequence). DNA of the CDR3: TGTGCCAGCAGTGCCGGGACTAGCTACGAGCAGTACTTC. Translated, it gives CASSAGTSYEQYF.

The chain carries TRBV28 and TRBJ1-1; D perhaps matches TRBD1 (6 bases). The germline gives CDR1 MDHEN, CDR2 SYDVKM. The CDR3 extends over 15 amino acids. Trimming removed 5 bases from V and 1 base from J, with 14 bases in between. CDR3: CASSSPYRANTEAFF. The CDR3 DNA sequence: TGTGCCAGCAGTAGCCCCTACAGGGCGAACACTGAAGCTTTCTTT.

This clone has only one observation. V is TRBV9 and J is TRBJ2-1; D is possibly TRBD2 (6 bases). Germline assignment: CDR1 SGDLS and CDR2 YYNGEE. This CDR3 comprises 15 residues. Deletions cut 3 bases from V and 4 bases from J, with 14 bases between. The CDR3 spells CASSAIASEYNEQFF. The CDR3 DNA follows: TGTGCCAGCAGCGCGATAGCTAGCGAATACAATGAGCAGTTCTTC.

The V gene is TRBV5-1, the J gene TRBJ2-3; 15 nucleotides agree with TRBD2. This CDR3 contains 16 residues. The V gene's germline CDR1 is SGHRS and CDR2 YFSETQ. With 2 bases clipped from V and 5 bases from J, the junction kept 3 bases outside the gene matches. The CDR3: CASSFGLAGGGDTQYF. The CDR3 DNA reads as TGCGCCAGCAGCTTCGGACTAGCGGGGGGGGGAGATACGCAGTATTTT.

This clone came up a few times. This rearrangement joins TRBV11-2 to TRBJ2-1; D is possibly TRBD1 (6 bases). The CDR3 sequence is 14 residues long. The germline gives CDR1 SGHAT, CDR2 FQNNGV. The V end lost 8 bases, the J end lost 4 bases, and 15 bases lay between the germline ends. The DNA of the CDR3 is TGTGCCAGCTCCTGGGGGCTGGGTTACAATGAGCAGTTCTTC. Amino acids: CASSWGLGYNEQFF.

Here the CDR3 DNA reads TGTGCCAGCAGACAGGTGAAAGATACGCAGTATTTT. Translating it yields CASRQVKDTQYF. This sequence joins TRBV28 and TRBJ2-3, with D tentatively TRBD1 (5 bases). Trimming left V 6 bases short and J 5 bases short, with 9 bases between. Per the germline V gene, CDR1 is MDHEN and CDR2 is SYDVKM. The CDR3 is 12 amino acids. Complete variable domain (other parts from reference TRBV28 and TRBJ2-3): DVKVTQSSRYLVKRTGEKVFLECVQDMDHENMFWYRQDPGLGLRLIYFSYDVKMKEKGDIPEGYSVSREKKERFSLILESASTNQTSMYLCASRQVKDTQYFGPGTRLTVL.

V usage is TRBV30 and J usage is TRBJ1-2, with D possibly TRBD1 on 6 matching bases. V lost 0 bases to trimming and J lost 8 bases, with 19 bases between them. Per germline, CDR1 GTSNPN and CDR2 SVGIG (reference sequence). The CDR3 loop spans 15 amino acids. CDR3 protein: CAWSVWTAIHGGYTF. The CDR3 DNA is TGTGCCTGGAGTGTTTGGACAGCGATACATGGGGGCTACACCTTC.

The chain joins TRBV9 to TRBJ2-3, with D perhaps TRBD1 (5 bases). Trimming left V 2 bases short and J 0 bases short, with 13 bases between. The germline V gene has CDR1 SGDLS and CDR2 YYNGEE. The length of the CDR3 is 16 residues. In DNA form, the CDR3 reads TGTGCCAGCAGCGTGGCAGGGATACCAAGCACAGATACGCAGTATTTT. Translation: CASSVAGIPSTDTQYF.

This clone was seen once. This sequence joins TRBV28 and TRBJ2-3; TRBD2 is a possible D gene (5 bases). The CDR3 extends over 15 amino acids. The V end lost 2 bases, the J end lost 8 bases, and 17 bases lay between the germline ends. Germline loops: CDR1 MDHEN, CDR2 SYDVKM. The CDR3 is CASSLGGWRIGTQYF. CDR3 DNA sequence: TGTGCCAGCAGTTTAGGCGGGTGGAGGATCGGTACGCAGTATTTT.

This chain connects TRBV11-3 to TRBJ2-1, with D possibly being TRBD2 (6 bases). The length of the CDR3 is 12 residues. The germline CDR1 and CDR2 sequences are SGHNT and YENEEA. Deletions cut 5 bases from V and 7 bases from J, with 9 bases between. Written as DNA, the CDR3 is TGTGCCAGCAGCCCCGGAGGGAATGAGCAGTTCTTC. Its translation is CASSPGGNEQFF.

This sequence joins TRBV5-1 and TRBJ2-5; 11 bases are a match to TRBD2. Germline trimming cut 4 bases from V and 5 bases from J; bases unmatched to any gene: 7. This CDR3 has 15 amino acids. Looked up from germline, CDR1 is SGHRS and CDR2 is YFSETQ. CDR3 in amino acids: CASSPGTSGWETQYF. CDR3 coding DNA: TGCGCCAGCAGCCCCGGGACTAGCGGATGGGAGACCCAGTACTTC.

V is TRBV5-1 and J is TRBJ1-4; TRBD1 matches at 7 bases. V lost 3 bases to trimming and J lost 9 bases; unmatched junction nucleotides: 8. The germline CDR1 and CDR2 sequences are SGHRS and YFSETQ. CDR3 length: 14 amino acids. The CDR3 is CASSSGTEGKKLFF. The CDR3 bases are TGCGCCAGCAGCTCCGGGACAGAAGGGAAAAAACTGTTTTTT. The full variable domain, in which reference TRBV5-1 and TRBJ1-4 provide the parts outside the CDR3, is KAGVTQTPRYLIKTRGQQVTLSCSPISGHRSVSWYQQTPGQGLQFLFEYFSETQRNKGNFPGRFSGRQFSNSRSEMNVSTLELGDSALYLCASSSGTEGKKLFFGSGTQLSVL.

This clone was seen a single time. DNA of the CDR3: TGTGCCAGCAGTTTCCTTGGGGGGAGCGGGGAGCTGTTTTTT. Translated, it gives CASSFLGGSGELFF. V and J are TRBV27 and TRBJ2-2; D might be TRBD2 (6 bases). This CDR3 contains 14 residues. The germline CDR1 and CDR2 sequences are MNHEY and SMNVEV (reference sequence). The V gene lost 3 bases and the J gene lost 7 bases, with 12 bases spanning the gap.

CDR3 sequence (DNA): TGCGCCAGCAGCCTACGGGACAACTACGAGCAGTACTTC. Amino acids: CASSLRDNYEQYF. The gene calls are TRBV4-1 and TRBJ2-7; maybe TRBD1 (6 bases). Looked up from germline, CDR1 is MGHRA and CDR2 is YSYEKL. V lost 4 bases and J 3 bases, leaving 10 bases between the germline ends. The length of the CDR3 is 13 residues.

The rearrangement uses TRBV4-3 and TRBJ1-2, with 7 bases fitting TRBD1. The length of the CDR3 is 16 residues. The V gene's germline CDR1 is LGHNA and CDR2 YSLEER. V lost 0 bases, J lost 8 bases, and 12 bases stayed unmatched. The CDR3 DNA follows: TGCGCCAGCAGCCAAGATGGAAGGGCAGGGGGGAGCGGCTACACCTTC. It translates to CASSQDGRAGGSGYTF.

The chain carries TRBV7-2 and TRBJ2-5, with D perhaps TRBD1 (7 bases). Deletions cut 8 bases from V and 1 base from J, with 14 bases between. CDR1 is SGHTA and CDR2 is FQGNSA in the germline V gene. CDR3 length equals 14 residues. This chain's CDR3 is CASSAGQTQETQYF. The CDR3 nucleotides read TGTGCCAGCTCCGCGGGACAGACCCAAGAGACCCAGTACTTC.

This sequence joins TRBV30 and TRBJ1-1; D is unclear. The V gene lost 5 bases and the J gene lost 5 bases, with 18 bases spanning the gap. From germline, CDR1 is GTSNPN and CDR2 SVGIG (reference sequence). This CDR3 spans 14 amino acids. CDR3 bases: TGTGCCTGGTCCACCCAGACGGGTTGGACTGAAGCTTTCTTT. Protein product: CAWSTQTGWTEAFF.

This chain uses TRBV19 with TRBJ2-3; no reliable D call. The germline V gene has CDR1 LNHDA and CDR2 SQIVND (reference sequence). The CDR3 runs 14 residues. Trimming took off 3 bases at V and 5 bases at J, with 12 bases between the two ends. The CDR3 nucleotides read TGTGCCAGTAGTATGAGTGGAGACCTAGATACGCAGTATTTT. Translating gives CASSMSGDLDTQYF.

The V and J genes are TRBV11-2 and TRBJ2-2; the match to TRBD2 covers 8 bases. This CDR3 contains 16 residues. The germline V gene encodes CDR1 SGHAT and CDR2 FQNNGV. Trimming cost V 9 bases and J 3 bases; bases outside gene matches: 12. The CDR3 DNA sequence: TGTGCCAGGACGCTCGTCGGGGGGGCCTACACCGGGGAGCTGTTTTTT. It yields the protein CARTLVGGAYTGELFF.

The CDR3 nucleotides read TGTGCCAGCAGTGAAGAAGACAGGGCTGGCTACACCTTC. As protein: CASSEEDRAGYTF. The chain couples TRBV6-1 to TRBJ1-2, with 7 bases identical to TRBD1. V dropped 1 base and J dropped 7; count of bases not matched to a gene: 3. The CDR3 totals 13 residues. Germline V gives CDR1 MNHNS, CDR2 SASEGT.